This T cell receptor (beta chain) was retrieved from a study of cytomegalovirus exposure and HLA in healthy donors. Germline CDR1 SGHRS, CDR2 YFSETQ. The CDR3 loop spans 17 amino acids. V shed 0 bases and J 5 bases; nucleotides not matched to a gene: 7. Use of 60 Vbeta and 13 Jbeta primers characterized the PCR. This table comes from immunoSEQ multiplex PCR, and its TCRdb copy is limited to in-frame clones, with some not included. The repertoire shows about 40,000 clones; the top ten hold 4%. The sequence derives from a male donor in good health and CMV-seronegative. Sequenced input: PBMCs. The gene calls are TRBV5-1 and TRBJ2-1; 11 nucleotides align to TRBD2. CDR3 amino acids: CASSLVASGGQDNEQFF. Written as DNA, the CDR3 is TGCGCCAGCAGCTTGGTGGCTAGCGGGGGGCAGGACAATGAGCAGTTCTTC.